Listed below are T cell receptor beta chains from one sample, sequenced in a study of CD8 T cells in ankylosing spondylitis. In TCRdb, the 5' RACE reads were re-called with MiXCR into one record per CDR3 protein. The sample lists around 150,000 distinct CDR3 sequences, approximately 20% occurring once. Sequencing was carried out using blood, either unsorted or a sorted T cell fraction (not recorded which). These receptors were obtained from a male donor with ankylosing spondylitis or in good health (not recorded which). CDR3s include the opening cysteine and the closing phenylalanine or tryptophan. The D gene is left open where the match is weak. Rows give clone size only sometimes, using once, few, many, or a class for an expanded clone.

TRBV24-1	-	many	16	TRBJ2-1	CATSEFDMGENNEQFF	TGTGCCACCAGTGAGTTCGACATGGGCGAGAACAATGAGCAGTTCTTC
TRBV11-2	TRBD1	many	15	TRBJ1-2	CASSLDPTGYHGYTF	TGTGCCAGCAGCTTAGATCCGACAGGGTACCATGGCTACACCTTC
TRBV5-1	TRBD1	few	15	TRBJ1-3	CASSLAGTAGNTIYF	TGCGCCAGCAGCTTAGCCGGGACAGCAGGAAACACCATATATTTT
TRBV12-3/TRBV12-4	TRBD2	few	16	TRBJ2-2	CAMGLAPALNTGELFF	TGTGCCATGGGACTAGCGCCAGCATTGAACACCGGGGAGCTGTTTTTT
TRBV28	-	many	18	TRBJ2-2	CASSLFAPYKINTGELFF	TGTGCCAGCAGTTTATTTGCGCCCTACAAAATTAACACCGGGGAGCTGTTTTTT
TRBV9	-	many	16	TRBJ1-4	CASSVGIKESYEKLFF	TGTGCCAGCAGCGTAGGCATCAAGGAGTCCTATGAAAAACTGTTTTTT
TRBV24-1	-	many	13	TRBJ2-3	CATSDPTSDTQYF	TGTGCCACCAGTGATCCTACTTCGGATACGCAGTATTTT
TRBV6-6	-	-	13	TRBJ2-7	CASSSFEGARQYF	TGTGCCAGCAGTTCATTCGAAGGGGCGCGGCAGTACTTC
TRBV29-1	TRBD1	-	14	TRBJ2-7	CSVARDRGLYEQYF	TGCAGCGTAGCCCGGGACAGGGGGCTCTACGAGCAGTACTTC
TRBV5-1	-	many	13	TRBJ2-1	CASSLNWRDEQFF	TGCGCCAGCAGCTTGAACTGGAGAGATGAGCAGTTCTTC
TRBV20-1	TRBD2	many	17	TRBJ2-1	CSATPGASGRAYNEQFF	TGCAGTGCTACCCCTGGGGCAAGTGGGAGGGCCTACAATGAGCAGTTCTTC
TRBV2	-	-	14	TRBJ2-7	CASSGRRTDHEQYF	TGTGCCAGCAGTGGCCGCAGGACCGACCACGAGCAGTACTTC
TRBV5-1	-	-	17	TRBJ2-2	CASSLFGGAADTGELFF	TGCGCCAGCAGCTTATTTGGTGGGGCGGCGGACACCGGGGAGCTGTTTTTT
TRBV5-1	-	-	12	TRBJ2-1	CASSFGNNEQFF	TGCGCCAGCAGCTTCGGTAACAATGAGCAGTTCTTC
TRBV5-5	TRBD1	-	12	TRBJ1-1	CASSYDRGIGFF	TGTGCCAGCAGCTACGACAGGGGAATTGGTTTCTTT
TRBV20-1	-	many	10	TRBJ2-5	CSATLQTQYF	TGCAGTGCTACCCTCCAGACCCAGTACTTC
TRBV10-2	TRBD1	many	13	TRBJ1-5	CASRQGANQPQHF	TGCGCCAGTCGACAGGGGGCCAATCAGCCCCAGCATTTT
TRBV10-3	-	many	14	TRBJ2-3	CAISVQQSTDTQYF	TGTGCCATCAGTGTCCAGCAGAGCACAGATACGCAGTATTTT
TRBV4-1	TRBD2	many	15	TRBJ2-7	CASSQEREIVYEQYF	TGCGCCAGCAGCCAAGAGCGGGAGATCGTATACGAGCAGTACTTC
TRBV4-1	-	-	17	TRBJ1-2	CASSLSPKKVTVGGYTF	TGCGCCAGCAGCCTAAGCCCCAAAAAGGTTACAGTTGGAGGCTACACCTTC
TRBV7-9	-	few	12	TRBJ2-7	CASSLGFYEQYF	TGTGCCAGCAGCTTAGGGTTCTACGAGCAGTACTTC
TRBV20-1	-	many	13	TRBJ2-7	CSAPVEDSYEQYF	TGCAGTGCCCCGGTGGAGGACTCCTACGAGCAGTACTTC
TRBV11-2	-	-	16	TRBJ2-1	CASKVRGGGSVDEQFF	TGTGCCAGCAAAGTCAGGGGAGGCGGGAGTGTTGATGAGCAGTTCTTC
TRBV20-1	TRBD1	many	14	TRBJ1-1	CSAPQGQGLTEAFF	TGCAGTGCTCCCCAGGGACAGGGTCTCACTGAAGCTTTCTTT